Below, 25 T cell receptor beta chains from the same sample are listed, as sequenced in a study of human T cells and chemical hapten exposure. TCRdb used MiXCR to reprocess the RACE reads, holding one entry per CDR3 protein. The sample carries about 290,000 distinct CDR3 sequences, 7.5% to 9% recorded once. Specified time point: pre-sensitization, week 0. Treatment in this sample: therapeutic diphenylcyclopropenone sensitization with weekly scalp DPC. Sequencing was performed on whole blood, taken in connection with sensitization to the hapten diphenylcyclopropenone (DPC). The origin of the receptors is a man in his late teens or twenties with alopecia areata. Some clones in this sample may be carry-over from other donors' samples.

This clonotype appeared many times. The genes are TRBV12-3 or TRBV12-4 and TRBJ2-3, with D possibly matching TRBD2 (5 bases). There are 12 residues in the CDR3. The ends were cut back, 6 bases at V and 10 bases at J, with 14 bases in the middle. Written as DNA, the CDR3 is TGTGCCAGCAGCCCGGACCAGAGGGCGCAGTATTTT. Translated, it gives CASSPDQRAQYF.

Many counts were recorded for this clonotype. This chain links TRBV12-3 or TRBV12-4 with TRBJ2-6; no firm D call. V lost 3 bases to trimming and J lost 2 bases, with 5 bases between them. This CDR3 spans 14 amino acids. CDR3 nucleotide sequence: TGTGCCAGCAGTTTGAGTGCTGGGGCCAACGTCCTGACTTTC. Its protein is CASSLSAGANVLTF.

In its sample, this clonotype was seen a few times. The chain joins TRBV7-3 to TRBJ2-6; D perhaps matches TRBD2 (5 bases). The CDR3 extends over 17 amino acids. Germline lookup yields CDR1 SGHTA and CDR2 FQGTGA. Deletions cut 1 base from V and 3 bases from J, with 13 bases between. The CDR3 coding sequence is TGTGCCAGCAGCTTAAGGGCAGGAGGTGGTGGGGCCAACGTCCTGACTTTC. Amino acids: CASSLRAGGGGANVLTF. Using reference TRBV7-3 and TRBJ2-6 for the parts outside the CDR3, the full variable domain is GAGVSQTPSNKVTEKGKYVELRCDPISGHTALYWYRQSLGQGPEFLIYFQGTGAADDSGLPNDRFFAVRPEGSVSTLKIQRTERGDSAVYLCASSLRAGGGGANVLTFGAGSRLTVL.

This clonotype appeared a few times. The genes are TRBV3-1 and TRBJ2-7; no definite D call. The CDR3 is 15 residues long. Germline CDR1 and CDR2: LGHDT and YNNKEL (reference sequence). With 4 bases removed from V and 0 bases from J, the gap between germline ends came to 13 bases. CDR3 in amino acids: CASSPGLGPSYEQYV. In nucleotides, the CDR3 is TGTGCCAGCAGCCCGGGCCTGGGTCCCTCCTACGAGCAGTACGTC.

The chain is built from TRBV20-1 and TRBJ1-5; 7 positions agree with TRBD1. This CDR3 comprises 12 residues. J lost 6 bases, V lost 5 bases, and 4 bases had no gene match. Germline V gives CDR1 DFQATT, CDR2 SNEGSKA (reference sequence). The CDR3 loop is CSAVTGPQPQHF. In DNA, the CDR3 is TGCAGTGCTGTGACAGGGCCTCAGCCCCAGCATTTT.

This rearrangement joins TRBV11-2 to TRBJ2-3; 9 bases line up with TRBD2. Germline V gene data show CDR1 as SGHAT and CDR2 as FQNNGV. The CDR3 spans 16 residues. Trimming at V came to 5 bases and at J to 4 bases, leaving 10 bases not matched to a gene. The CDR3 DNA sequence: TGTGCCAGCAGCCTTCAGCGGGGGGTTCCCCCAGATACGCAGTATTTT. This translates into CASSLQRGVPPDTQYF.

This clonotype was observed a few times. V and J are TRBV13 and TRBJ1-2; D not resolved. V was pared by 5 bases and J by 5 bases, with 27 bases between. This CDR3 has 18 amino acids. CDR1 is PRHDT and CDR2 is FYEKMQ in the germline V gene (reference sequence). CDR3 protein: CASSDGSTRPVSPYGYTF. For the CDR3, the DNA is TGTGCCAGCAGCGATGGGTCCACCAGACCCGTGTCACCTTATGGCTACACCTTC.

The J gene is TRBJ2-7, the V gene TRBV6-2 or TRBV6-3; D is ambiguous. The CDR3 spans 12 residues. The ends were cut back, 4 bases at V and 0 bases at J, with 4 bases in the middle. Looked up from germline, CDR1 is MNHEY and CDR2 is SVGEGT. DNA of the CDR3: TGTGCCAGCAGTTTCCCCTCCTACGAGCAGTACTTC. This gives the protein CASSFPSYEQYF.

This clonotype appeared many times. The chain combines TRBV5-1 with TRBJ1-6; D remains unclear. Looked up from germline, CDR1 is SGHRS and CDR2 is YFSETQ. Trimming removed 4 bases at V and 0 bases at J, with 11 bases between. This CDR3 comprises 16 residues. CDR3 nucleotide sequence: TGCGCCAGCAGCCTAGGACGGAGCTCCTATAATTCACCCCTCCACTTT. This encodes CASSLGRSSYNSPLHF.

In its sample, this clonotype was seen a few times. The chain is built from TRBV27 and TRBJ1-5; perhaps TRBD1 as D (6 bases). The CDR3 runs to 14 residues. The ends were cut back, 1 base at V and 7 bases at J, with 11 bases in the middle. CDR1 and CDR2 from the germline V gene are MNHEY and SMNVEV (reference sequence). CDR3 in amino acids: CASSLFQGKQPQHF. The CDR3 DNA sequence: TGTGCCAGCAGTTTATTTCAGGGGAAGCAGCCCCAGCATTTT.

This clonotype was detected a few times. The V call is TRBV28, the J call TRBJ2-5; TRBD2 is a possible D gene (6 bases). Trimming removed 2 bases at V and 3 bases at J, with 13 bases between. Germline V CDR1 and CDR2: MDHEN, SYDVKM. This CDR3 spans 15 amino acids. CDR3 nucleotides: TGTGCCAGCAGTTTAGGTTATGGCGGGGAAGAGACCCAGTACTTC. It codes for CASSLGYGGEETQYF.

This CDR3 reads CASSPQGSLNYGYTF. The DNA for the CDR3 is TGTGCCAGCAGCCCCCAGGGAAGTCTTAACTATGGCTACACCTTC. J is TRBJ1-2 and V is TRBV6-6; D possibly corresponds to TRBD1 (5 bases). Germline CDR1 MNHNY, CDR2 SVGAGI (reference sequence). The CDR3 consists of 15 residues. The germline V and J ends were trimmed by 6 bases and 1 base, with 15 bases remaining between them.

Concerning this clonotype: The junction differs from germline at one of its ends, possibly a read error. The V and J genes are TRBV9 and TRBJ2-3; D is undetermined. Germline CDR1 reads SGDLS; CDR2 reads YYNGEE. This CDR3 region has 13 residues. CDR3 in DNA: TGTGCCAGCAGCGGGGATAGCACAGATACGAAGTATTTT. Encoded protein: CASSGDSTDTKYF.

The V gene is TRBV6-2 or TRBV6-3, the J gene TRBJ2-7, with D maybe TRBD1 (5 bases). The CDR3 is 15 residues long. Looked up from germline, CDR1 is MNHEY and CDR2 is SVGEGT. The V end was cut by 2 bases, the J end by 3 bases, with 14 bases between. DNA of the CDR3: TGTGCCAGCAGTTACGCCGGACACTCGTTCTACGAGCAGTACGTC. It is translated as CASSYAGHSFYEQYV.

This clonotype was observed many times. The rearrangement joins TRBV5-6 to TRBJ1-4; the match to TRBD1 covers 7 bases. V was clipped by 1 base and J by 0 bases; unmatched bases: 9. Looked up from germline, CDR1 is SGHDT and CDR2 is YYEEEE. The CDR3 length is 18 residues. The CDR3 protein is CASSLYVDRSTTNEKLFF. CDR3 in DNA: TGTGCCAGCAGCTTGTACGTGGACAGGTCGACAACTAATGAAAAACTGTTTTTT.

This clonotype was found a few times. The chain uses TRBV5-1 and TRBJ1-6, with D uncertain. The CDR3 spans 15 residues. Trimming removed 2 bases at V and 9 bases at J, with 15 bases between. CDR1 SGHRS and CDR2 YFSETQ come from the germline V gene. The CDR3 is CASSFGSPDGSPLHF. The CDR3 DNA is TGCGCCAGCAGCTTCGGATCGCCGGACGGTTCACCCCTCCACTTT.

The sample holds a few counts of this clonotype. This chain joins TRBV10-3 and TRBJ1-1; D not resolved. The germline gives CDR1 ENHRY, CDR2 SYGVKD. The CDR3 runs 13 residues. Trimming removed 2 bases from V and 0 bases from J, with 4 bases in between. CDR3 loop: CAISEAVNTEAFF. For the CDR3, the DNA is TGTGCCATCAGTGAGGCGGTGAACACTGAAGCTTTCTTT.

There are a few counts of this clonotype. The chain employs TRBV12-3 or TRBV12-4 and TRBJ1-2; 9 bases fit TRBD1. Germline trimming cut 5 bases from V and 7 bases from J; bases unmatched to any gene: 8. The CDR3 is 14 amino acids. The CDR3 nucleotides are TGTGCCAGCAGTCTCCTACAGGGGGCGGGTGGCTACACCTTC. Translated, it gives CASSLLQGAGGYTF.

The chain is built from TRBV20-1 and TRBJ2-7, with 8 bases fitting TRBD2. The CDR3 runs to 15 residues. Trimming took 1 base from V and 0 from J; bases not matched to a gene: 5. Germline V CDR1 and CDR2: DFQATT, SNEGSKA (reference sequence). For the CDR3, the DNA is TGCAGTGCTAGAGGCACTAGCGGTCTCTCCTACGAGCAGTACTTC. Amino acids: CSARGTSGLSYEQYF.

The genes are TRBV4-1 and TRBJ1-5, with 8 bases identical to TRBD1. V trimming: 1 base; J trimming: 7 bases; junction bases outside the gene matches: 6. CDR1 is MGHRA, CDR2 YSYEKL, per germline. There are 15 residues in the CDR3. DNA for the CDR3: TGCGCCAGCAGCCAAGCCCGACAGGGGTGGCAGCCCCAGCATTTT. Its protein product is CASSQARQGWQPQHF.

This clonotype has only a few counts. This chain's CDR3 is CASRKGLPAFF. The CDR3 DNA follows: TGTGCCAGCAGGAAGGGGTTACCGGCTTTCTTT. V is TRBV6-2 or TRBV6-3 and J is TRBJ1-1; D is possibly TRBD1 (5 bases). Germline V gives CDR1 MNHEY, CDR2 SVGEGT. This CDR3 comprises 11 residues. Between the trimmed V and J ends, which lost 6 bases and 11 bases, there was a span of 13 bases.

This sequence joins TRBV24-1 and TRBJ1-5; D might be TRBD1 (6 bases). Germline CDR1 reads KGHDR; CDR2 reads SFDVKD. This CDR3 region has 16 residues. V shed 0 bases and J shed 2 bases, with 10 bases lying between them. This CDR3 reads CATSDLSTGRNQPQHF. The CDR3 DNA is TGTGCCACCAGTGATTTGTCGACAGGCCGCAATCAGCCCCAGCATTTT.

This clonotype has at least ten counts. The chain uses TRBV4-3 and TRBJ2-3, with D perhaps TRBD1 (6 bases). The CDR3 length is 15 residues. V was cut by 5 bases and J by 2 bases, with 14 bases left in between. Germline V gene sequence: CDR1 LGHNA, CDR2 YSLEER. This chain's CDR3 is CASSLFWDNTDTQYF. DNA for the CDR3: TGCGCCAGCAGCTTATTCTGGGACAACACAGATACGCAGTATTTT.

The chain recombines TRBV12-3 or TRBV12-4 with TRBJ1-1; no firm D call. V lost 3 bases to trimming and J lost 5 bases, with 7 bases between them. The CDR3 consists of 12 residues. This CDR3 is CASSFLRTEAFF. CDR3 DNA sequence: TGTGCCAGCAGTTTTCTCCGGACTGAAGCTTTCTTT.

The DNA for the CDR3 is TGCGCCACCAAGGGCGGGGGGGCCAACGTCCTGACTTTC. This codes for CATKGGGANVLTF. V and J are TRBV4-1 and TRBJ2-6; D perhaps matches TRBD2 (5 bases). Germline CDR1 reads MGHRA; CDR2 reads YSYEKL. The CDR3 is 13 residues long. Between the trimmed V and J ends, which lost 10 bases and 4 bases, there was a span of 11 bases.